These 15 T cell receptor beta chains originate from one sample sequenced in a study of T cells in tuberculosis. Some clones are missing from TCRdb's copy, which holds only in-frame ones; the method was immunoSEQ multiplex PCR. This table holds tens of thousands of clones, roughly 84% found once. This sample's time point: new active TB diagnosis, blood taken before or within 7 days of starting treatment. This material consisted of PBMCs, taken at tuberculosis diagnosis. Receptor source: an adult with tuberculosis.

The chain has TRBV28 and TRBJ2-3; D possibly corresponds to TRBD1 (6 bases). The CDR3 covers 14 residues. Germline V gives CDR1 MDHEN, CDR2 SYDVKM. V was pared by 3 bases and J by 3 bases, with 10 bases between. CDR3 DNA sequence: TGTGCCAGCAGTTTGGGGGCTGGTACAGATACGCAGTATTTT. Its protein is CASSLGAGTDTQYF.

This clone was counted between two and nine times. V usage is TRBV19 and J usage is TRBJ2-5; D is possibly TRBD2 (6 bases). Trimming took off 6 bases at V and 5 bases at J, with 19 bases between the two ends. The CDR3 has 15 amino acids. Germline V gene lookup returns CDR1 LNHDA and CDR2 SQIVND (reference sequence). CDR3 sequence: CASSPEGRPGETQYF. The CDR3 bases are TGTGCCAGTAGCCCCGAGGGGAGGCCCGGGGAGACCCAGTACTTC.

This clone was counted between two and nine times. The chain couples TRBV28 to TRBJ1-2; 7 bases are shared with TRBD1. After removal of 3 bases from V and 6 bases from J, the junction contained 7 bases not matched to a gene. This CDR3 comprises 14 residues. Germline CDR1 reads MDHEN; CDR2 reads SYDVKM. The CDR3 spells CASSFPGGEDGYTF. CDR3 coding DNA: TGTGCCAGCAGTTTCCCAGGGGGTGAGGATGGCTACACCTTC.

This chain links TRBV18 with TRBJ1-1; 7 bases fit TRBD1. V trimming: 3 bases; J trimming: 2 bases; junction bases outside the gene matches: 6. The CDR3 length is 15 residues. Germline-derived CDR1 and CDR2 are KGHSH and LQKENI. The CDR3 DNA reads as TGTGCCAGCTCACCTGGACAGGTAGGCAACACTGAAGCTTTCTTT. It encodes CASSPGQVGNTEAFF.

The chain has TRBV27 and TRBJ2-7; tentatively, D is TRBD2 (6 bases). Per the germline V gene, CDR1 is MNHEY and CDR2 is SMNVEV (reference sequence). The CDR3 length is 14 residues. V lost 6 bases, J lost 3 bases, and 15 bases lay in between. Here the CDR3 reads CASSQGLQSYEQYF. As DNA, the CDR3 is TGTGCCAGCAGCCAGGGACTCCAAAGCTACGAGCAGTACTTC.

The rearrangement uses TRBV27 and TRBJ2-5; TRBD1 agrees at 12 bases. Trimming took 5 bases from V and 5 from J; bases not matched to a gene: 6. This CDR3 spans 15 amino acids. Germline CDR1 MNHEY, CDR2 SMNVEV (reference sequence). The DNA for the CDR3 is TGTGCCAGCAGTCTGGGGGACAGGGGGCGGGAGACCCAGTACTTC. This encodes CASSLGDRGRETQYF.

This clone was recorded once. CDR3 in amino acids: CASSSFGANVLTF. In DNA form, the CDR3 reads TGTGCCAGCAGTTCGTTTGGGGCCAACGTCCTGACTTTC. The chain links TRBV28 to TRBJ2-6; D unresolved. V was cut by 4 bases and J by 3 bases, with 4 bases left in between. CDR1 and CDR2 (germline): MDHEN, SYDVKM. The CDR3 contains 13 residues.

This clone was seen just once. The rearrangement joins TRBV29-1 to TRBJ1-3; 7 nucleotides match TRBD1. From germline, CDR1 is SQVTM and CDR2 ANQGSEA. This CDR3 has 14 residues. Germline trimming cut 3 bases from V and 0 bases from J; bases unmatched to any gene: 2. The CDR3 coding sequence is TGCAGCGTTGAGGGGGACAGCTCTGGAAACACCATATATTTT. Amino acid sequence: CSVEGDSSGNTIYF.

This chain joins TRBV6-5 and TRBJ2-7; D uncertain. The germline CDR1 and CDR2 sequences are MNHEY and SVGAGI. CDR3 length equals 11 residues. With 5 bases removed from V and 12 bases from J, the gap between germline ends came to 14 bases. The DNA for the CDR3 is TGTGCCAGCAGTGAAGCACTCTGGTCGTACTTC. Encoded protein: CASSEALWSYF.

The CDR3 loop reads CAIRETENYGYTF. The CDR3 DNA reads TGTGCCATCAGGGAGACAGAGAACTATGGCTACACCTTC. The rearrangement links TRBV10-3 to TRBJ1-2; tentative D call: TRBD1 (5 bases). Per germline, CDR1 ENHRY and CDR2 SYGVKD. V gave up 6 bases and J gave up 2 bases, with 10 bases separating them. The CDR3 sequence is 13 residues long.

The rearrangement joins TRBV5-4 to TRBJ2-7; maybe TRBD2 (6 bases). There are 14 residues in the CDR3. Trimming shortened V by 4 bases and J by 2 bases, and 13 bases separated the two germline ends. Germline-derived CDR1 and CDR2 are SGHNT and YYREEE (reference sequence). This CDR3 is CASSLSGLTYEQYF. CDR3 nucleotides: TGTGCCAGCAGCCTTTCGGGACTTACCTACGAGCAGTACTTC.

V and J are TRBV7-2 and TRBJ1-2; the match to TRBD1 covers 7 bases. The ends lost 3 bases at V and 7 bases at J; junction bases unmatched: 11. Germline-derived CDR1 and CDR2 are SGHTA and FQGNSA. This CDR3 has 15 amino acids. The CDR3 coding sequence is TGTGCCAGCAGCTTTGGCGACAGGGTGATAGGTGGCTACACCTTC. Protein: CASSFGDRVIGGYTF. Full variable domain (rest looked up from reference TRBV7-2 and TRBJ1-2): GAGVSQSPSNKVTEKGKDVELRCDPISGHTALYWYRQSLGQGLEFLIYFQGNSAPDKSGLPSDRFSAERTGGSVSTLTIQRTQQEDSAVYLCASSFGDRVIGGYTFGSGTRLTVV.

The chain carries TRBV25-1 and TRBJ1-1; D not certain. The germline gives CDR1 MGHDK, CDR2 SYGVNS. V was cut by 1 base and J by 4 bases, with 10 bases left in between. This CDR3 region has 14 residues. CDR3: CASSELGLSTEAFF. CDR3 coding DNA: TGTGCCAGCAGTGAATTGGGCTTGAGCACTGAAGCTTTCTTT.

The J gene is TRBJ2-1, the V gene TRBV6-1; the match to TRBD2 covers 7 bases. CDR1 is MNHNS, CDR2 SASEGT, per germline. This CDR3 has 15 amino acids. With 4 bases clipped from V and 4 bases from J, the junction kept 7 bases outside the gene matches. CDR3 nucleotides: TGTGCCAGCAGTGTCGACCCGGGAGGTTACAATGAGCAGTTCTTC. Protein sequence: CASSVDPGGYNEQFF.

This chain connects TRBV4-3 to TRBJ2-1; TRBD2 matches 9 bases. The ends lost 4 bases at V and 2 bases at J; junction bases unmatched: 6. The CDR3 covers 16 residues. The germline gives CDR1 LGHNA, CDR2 YSLEER. CDR3 loop: CASSPIAGATYNEQFF. CDR3 bases: TGCGCCAGCAGCCCTATAGCGGGGGCTACCTACAATGAGCAGTTCTTC.